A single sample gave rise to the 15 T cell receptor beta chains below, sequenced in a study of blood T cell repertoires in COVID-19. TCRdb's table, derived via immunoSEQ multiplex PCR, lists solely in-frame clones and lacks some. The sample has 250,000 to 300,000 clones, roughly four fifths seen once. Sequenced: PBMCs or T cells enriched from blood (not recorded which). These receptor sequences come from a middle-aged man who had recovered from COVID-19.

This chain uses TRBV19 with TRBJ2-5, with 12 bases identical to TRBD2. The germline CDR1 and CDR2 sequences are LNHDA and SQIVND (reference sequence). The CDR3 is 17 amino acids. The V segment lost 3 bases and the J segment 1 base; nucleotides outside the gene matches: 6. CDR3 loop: CASSIGLAGTTQETQYF. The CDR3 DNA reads TGTGCCAGTAGTATCGGACTAGCGGGGACAACCCAAGAGACCCAGTACTTC.

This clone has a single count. The CDR3 protein is CASNKVQGPNTEAFF. CDR3 DNA: TGTGCCAGCAACAAGGTACAGGGGCCGAACACTGAAGCTTTCTTT. The chain combines TRBV7-6 with TRBJ1-1, with 7 bases fitting TRBD1. Trimming cost V 7 bases and J 1 base; bases outside gene matches: 9. The CDR3 has 15 amino acids. CDR1 and CDR2 (germline): SGHVS, FNYEAQ.

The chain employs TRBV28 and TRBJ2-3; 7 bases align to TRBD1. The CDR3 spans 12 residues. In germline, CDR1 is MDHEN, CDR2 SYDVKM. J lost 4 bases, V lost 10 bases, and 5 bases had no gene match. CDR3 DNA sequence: TGTGCCACCGACAGGGCGCCAGATACGCAGTATTTT. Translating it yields CATDRAPDTQYF.

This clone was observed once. In nucleotides, the CDR3 is TGTGCCAGCAGTGAATCCGACGGGGGGCTGGACATTCAGTACTTC. Protein: CASSESDGGLDIQYF. The rearrangement links TRBV2 to TRBJ2-4, with TRBD2 as a possible D gene (7 bases). Trimming cost V 2 bases and J 8 bases, with 16 bases left between them. In germline, CDR1 is SNHLY, CDR2 FYNNEI. The CDR3 consists of 15 residues.

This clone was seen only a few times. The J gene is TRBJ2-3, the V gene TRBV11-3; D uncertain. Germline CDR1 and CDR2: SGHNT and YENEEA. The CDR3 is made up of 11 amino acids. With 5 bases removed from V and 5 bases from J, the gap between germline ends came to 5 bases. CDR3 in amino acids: CASSLLDTQYF. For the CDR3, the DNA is TGTGCCAGCAGCCTTTTAGATACGCAGTATTTT.

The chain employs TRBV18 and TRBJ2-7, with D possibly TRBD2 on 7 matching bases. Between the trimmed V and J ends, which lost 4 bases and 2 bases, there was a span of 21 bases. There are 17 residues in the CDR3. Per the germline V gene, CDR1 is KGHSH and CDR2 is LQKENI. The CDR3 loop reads CASSRAPRGAGAYEQYF. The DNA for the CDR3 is TGTGCCAGCTCACGCGCACCCCGGGGGGCGGGGGCCTACGAGCAGTACTTC.

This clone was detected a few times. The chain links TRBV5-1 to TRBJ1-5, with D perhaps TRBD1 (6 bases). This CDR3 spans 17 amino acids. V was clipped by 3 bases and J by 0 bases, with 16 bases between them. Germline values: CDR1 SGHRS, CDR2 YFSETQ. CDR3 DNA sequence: TGCGCCAGCAGCTCAAGGACAGTCACTAATAGCAATCAGCCCCAGCATTTT. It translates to CASSSRTVTNSNQPQHF.

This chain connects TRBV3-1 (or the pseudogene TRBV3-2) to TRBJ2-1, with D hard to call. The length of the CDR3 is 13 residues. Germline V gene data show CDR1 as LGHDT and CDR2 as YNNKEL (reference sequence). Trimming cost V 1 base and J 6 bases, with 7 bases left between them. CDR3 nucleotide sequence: TGTGCCAGCAGCCAAGGACTCACCAATGAGCAGTTCTTC. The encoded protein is CASSQGLTNEQFF.

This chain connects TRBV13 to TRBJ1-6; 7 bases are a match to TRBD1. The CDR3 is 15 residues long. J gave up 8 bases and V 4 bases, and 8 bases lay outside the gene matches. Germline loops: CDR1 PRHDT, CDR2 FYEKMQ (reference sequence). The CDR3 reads CASSSQTGFDSPLHF. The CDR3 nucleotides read TGTGCCAGCAGCTCCCAGACAGGGTTTGATTCACCCCTCCACTTT.

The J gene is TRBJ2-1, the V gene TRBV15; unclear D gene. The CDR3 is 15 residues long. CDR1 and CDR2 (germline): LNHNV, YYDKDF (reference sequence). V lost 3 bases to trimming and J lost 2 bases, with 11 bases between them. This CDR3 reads CATSSSQQAYNEQFF. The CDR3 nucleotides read TGTGCCACCAGCAGCTCACAGCAGGCCTACAATGAGCAGTTCTTC.

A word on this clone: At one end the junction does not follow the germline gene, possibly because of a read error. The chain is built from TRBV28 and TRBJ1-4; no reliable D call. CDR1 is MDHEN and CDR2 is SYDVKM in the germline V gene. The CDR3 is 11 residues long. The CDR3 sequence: CASSLGSLTVF. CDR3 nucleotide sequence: TGTGCCAGCAGTTTGGGCAGTTTAACGGTTTTT.

The CDR3 DNA is TGTGCCAGCAGCCAAGATAGGTGGGGGAGCGGGACCTACAATGAGCAGTTCTTC. It yields the protein CASSQDRWGSGTYNEQFF. The J gene is TRBJ2-1, the V gene TRBV4-2; 7 bases agree with TRBD2. Germline CDR1 LGHNA, CDR2 YNFKEQ. Germline trimming cut 0 bases from V and 2 bases from J; bases unmatched to any gene: 10. CDR3 length: 18 residues.

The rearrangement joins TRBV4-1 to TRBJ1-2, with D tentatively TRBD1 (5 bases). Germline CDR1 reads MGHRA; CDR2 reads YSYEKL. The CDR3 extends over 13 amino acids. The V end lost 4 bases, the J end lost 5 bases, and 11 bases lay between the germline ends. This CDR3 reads CASSPLQGYGYTF. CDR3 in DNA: TGCGCCAGCAGCCCCTTGCAGGGATATGGCTACACCTTC.

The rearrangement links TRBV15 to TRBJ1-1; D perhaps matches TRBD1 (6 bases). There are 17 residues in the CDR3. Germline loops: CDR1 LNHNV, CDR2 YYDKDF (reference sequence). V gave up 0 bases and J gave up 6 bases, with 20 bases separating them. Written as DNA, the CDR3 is TGTGCCACCAGCAGAGACCGCTGGGGGGGGCGCCGCTCTGAAGCTTTCTTT. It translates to CATSRDRWGGRRSEAFF.

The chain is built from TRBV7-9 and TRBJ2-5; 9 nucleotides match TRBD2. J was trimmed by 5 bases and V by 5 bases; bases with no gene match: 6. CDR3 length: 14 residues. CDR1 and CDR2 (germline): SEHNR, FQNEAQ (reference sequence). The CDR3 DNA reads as TGTGCCAGCAGCACCGGGACTAGCCATGAGACCCAGTACTTC. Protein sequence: CASSTGTSHETQYF.